These T cell receptor beta chains were read from a single sample in a study of T cell repertoires in cytomegalovirus infection. Each CDR3 protein is one row after TCRdb ran MiXCR on the reads. The sample shows fewer than 900,000 distinct CDR3 sequences, 25% to 30% of them seen only once. These TCRs' antigens remain unknown. Material: cultured CD8+ T cells from PBMCs, obtained from culture after CMV antigen stimulation. The source of these receptors is a human donor in good health (CMV status not recorded). Some clones in this sample may be carry-over from other donors' samples. CDR3s include the opening cysteine and the closing phenylalanine or tryptophan. Each record gives: V gene, J gene, clone size, D gene, CDR3 protein, CDR3 DNA. A D gene is named only where the DNA matches it firmly. A row's size may be missing; if present it is once, few, many or a size class.

TRBV13,TRBJ2-2,.,.,CASSLDFGSGELFF,TGTGCCAGCAGCTTAGACTTCGGGTCCGGGGAGCTGTTTTTT
TRBV6-5,TRBJ2-3,once,.,CASTISGQDTQYF,TGTGCCAGCACCATCTCCGGCCAAGATACGCAGTATTTT
TRBV27,TRBJ1-2,.,.,CASSLAPPYGYTF,TGTGCCAGCAGTTTAGCTCCCCCTTATGGCTACACCTTC
TRBV7-6,TRBJ2-2,many,.,CASSSVRTLSTGELFF,TGTGCCAGCAGCTCTGTGAGGACCCTGTCCACCGGGGAGCTGTTTTTT
TRBV7-6,TRBJ1-6,.,.,CASSNDPTPNSPLHF,TGTGCCAGCAGCAACGACCCCACACCCAATTCACCCCTCCACTTT
TRBV28,TRBJ1-2,many,TRBD1,CASSSETTGPYGYTF,TGTGCCAGCAGTTCCGAAACGACAGGGCCTTACGGCTACACCTTC
TRBV27,TRBJ2-1,.,TRBD2,CASSFTSGVDEQFF,TGTGCCAGCAGTTTCACTAGCGGGGTTGATGAGCAGTTCTTC
TRBV11-2,TRBJ2-3,.,.,CASSYSPSASSTDTQYF,TGTGCCAGCAGTTATTCGCCCTCGGCATCCAGCACAGATACGCAGTATTTT
TRBV6-4,TRBJ2-6,.,TRBD1,CASSESGTGGYPSGANVLTF,TGTGCCAGCAGTGAATCCGGGACAGGGGGTTACCCCTCTGGGGCCAACGTCCTGACTTTC
TRBV4-1,TRBJ2-1,.,.,CASSQQRDEQFF,TGCGCCAGCAGCCAGCAGAGGGATGAGCAGTTCTTC
TRBV28,TRBJ1-6,.,.,CASRGVVTYNSPLHF,TGTGCCAGCAGGGGGGTTGTGACCTATAATTCACCCCTCCACTTT
TRBV19,TRBJ2-1,few,TRBD1,CASSQGQTSYNEQFF,TGTGCCAGTAGTCAGGGACAGACCTCTTACAATGAGCAGTTCTTC